This note documents a single TCR beta chain sequence. Its recognized antigen is unknown. Per-base quality was not reported, and no clone a single base away is much larger than it. Collaborating institutions collected whole blood in K2EDTA tubes following their own protocols. For TCRbeta analysis, collaborators shipped samples in one of three forms: frozen whole blood, isolated PBMCs, or DNA extracted from either of those sample types. From the cysteine up to the phenylalanine, the CDR3 has a length of 16 residues. Only the CDR3 DNA is retained, 48 bases long and in frame from the first base. Trimming removed 2 bases from V and 8 bases from J; the gene matches leave 6 bases unexplained. The germline V gene supplies CDR1 MGHDK and CDR2 SYGVNS. The sample belongs to a study of blood T cell repertoires in COVID-19 (dated by TCRdb to the early 2020s). Background for the entire study: The collaborator samples originated in the United States, Italy and Spain and spanned the acute and convalescent phases of COVID-19. The sample metadata nearly always contained a de-identified subject ID, COVID-19 status, age in years and sex. The material from the prospective study consisted of cDNA or gDNA derived from T cells, B-cell-depleted T cells, or PBMCs. A freely available public database, intended as a resource for researchers studying the immune response to SARS-CoV-2, is where the repertoires were released. Subjects who had been exposed to COVID-19, were actively infected with it, or had recovered from it provided the deeply sampled blood TCRbeta repertoires that made up the dataset. Samples were obtained from the ongoing ImmuneRACE study (first 160 participants) and from roughly 1,300 subjects provided by 6 global collaborators. HLA class I and class II types, where available, came from metadata supplied by the sample provider rather than from assay-based typing.

TCRbeta CDR3 regions were amplified from genomic DNA by means of the immunoSEQ Assay, a bias-controlled multiplex PCR. Per the original workflow: The number of nucleated cells in each sample was estimated from the amplification of reference gene primers within the assay. Sequence reads were collapsed and filtered to measure the absolute abundance of every unique TCRbeta CDR3 rearrangement. For each sample, productive Simpson clonality was calculated as the square root of Simpson's diversity index over productive rearrangements. In its TCRdb copy, this immuneACCESS table keeps in-frame sequences only and misses some clones. Where compared with another copy, unresolved V genes explain less than half of these, and the others have no known cause. V, J and clone size were drawn from that table, and D and trimming were deduced from the DNA. A total of 150,000 to 200,000 clones appear in this sample, about three quarters of them only once. Approximately 3% of the sample comes from the top ten.

Summary of the overall study and its limitations: The amount of clinical and demographic metadata varied by source and participant and was provided uncurated.

This sequence was found in a man aged 65 to 79 with acute or convalescent COVID-19. This chain joins TRBV25-1 to TRBJ2-1; the central 13 bases match TRBD2. The sample comprised peripheral blood. The nucleotides read TGTGCCAGCAGTGAACCGGGACTAGCGGGATCCCATGAGCAGTTCTTC. This is translated as CASSEPGLAGSHEQFF.